Below are 14 T cell receptor beta chains sequenced from a single sample in a study of early T cells in non-severe SARS-CoV-2 infection (dated by TCRdb to the early 2020s). To prepare the library, 5' RACE was applied. The sample was run on a NextSeq 500. In TCRdb, the public reads were trimmed at Q25 with fastp and aligned with MiXCR, with productive beta chains retained. Rows with one shared CDR3 protein collapse into an entry with the most common genes and DNA. Here the sample has 70,000 to 85,000 distinct CDR3 sequences; around 12% occur a single time. Less than 8.5% of the sample is held by the ten biggest clonotypes. The sequenced sample was whole blood. Receptors originate from an adult who was a healthcare worker with PCR-confirmed SARS-CoV-2 infection or an uninfected control (not recorded which).

The chain links TRBV2 to TRBJ2-3; TRBD1 agrees at 7 bases. V trimming: 6 bases; J trimming: 7 bases; junction bases outside the gene matches: 13. The CDR3 extends over 15 amino acids. CDR1 and CDR2 from the germline V gene are SNHLY and FYNNEI. CDR3 region: CASRDRTHSGNTQYF. CDR3 DNA sequence: TGTGCCAGCAGGGACAGGACCCATTCAGGGAATACGCAGTATTTT.

The chain is built from TRBV6-6 and TRBJ1-2; 7 bases are shared with TRBD1. The V gene end was trimmed by 7 bases and the J gene end by 8 bases; junction bases not matched to a gene: 7. The CDR3 totals 12 residues. CDR1 is MNHNY, CDR2 SVGAGI, per germline (reference sequence). The CDR3 nucleotides read TGTGCCAGCACTGTCCGGACAGGCGGCTACACCTTC. As protein: CASTVRTGGYTF.

This clonotype appeared many times. One end of the junction varies from germline; a read error may be responsible. This sequence joins TRBV7-9 and TRBJ1-5; TRBD1 is a possible D gene (5 bases). Germline lookup yields CDR1 SEHNR and CDR2 FQNEAQ (reference sequence). This CDR3 has 17 residues. As DNA, the CDR3 is TGTGCCAGCAGTTTAGAACCGGGGCCATCACTAAATCAGCCCCAGCATTTT. Amino acid sequence: CASSLEPGPSLNQPQHF.

This clonotype was found a few times. The chain couples TRBV29-1 to TRBJ2-3, with a weak D call TRBD2 (6 bases). There are 15 residues in the CDR3. V dropped 6 bases and J dropped 3 bases, with 19 bases sitting between them. Germline V CDR1 and CDR2: SQVTM, ANQGSEA. CDR3 protein: CSVGPRGGETDTQYF. DNA for the CDR3: TGCAGCGTGGGCCCCCGGGGAGGAGAGACAGATACGCAGTATTTT.

This clonotype was counted between two and nine times. The V call is TRBV20-1, the J call TRBJ2-7, with 9 bases identical to TRBD2. The trim removed 8 bases at V and 0 bases at J, leaving 2 bases unmatched. This CDR3 contains 12 residues. CDR1 DFQATT and CDR2 SNEGSKA come from the germline V gene (reference sequence). The CDR3, as DNA: TGCAGTAGCGGGAGGTCCTCCTACGAGCAGTACTTC. Protein: CSSGRSSYEQYF.

This clonotype was seen more than once but under ten times. In DNA form, the CDR3 reads TGCGCCAGCAGCCTCCTCCGGACAGGGGAGGAGACCCAGTACTTC. Its translation: CASSLLRTGEETQYF. This rearrangement joins TRBV5-1 to TRBJ2-5, with 9 bases fitting TRBD1. The germline CDR1 and CDR2 sequences are SGHRS and YFSETQ. The V segment lost 4 bases and the J segment 5 bases; nucleotides outside the gene matches: 9. CDR3 length: 15 amino acids.

This clonotype has just one count. The CDR3 bases are TGTGCCAGCAGCGCAACGGACAGGCGTCGCATCTATGGCTACACCTTC. It translates to CASSATDRRRIYGYTF. The chain employs TRBV5-8 and TRBJ1-2, with 7 bases lining up with TRBD1. V lost 4 bases to trimming and J lost 4 bases; unmatched junction nucleotides: 13. The CDR3 has 16 residues. CDR1 and CDR2 from the germline V gene are SGHTS and YDEGEE.

The rearrangement joins TRBV7-2 to TRBJ2-4; 9 nucleotides line up with TRBD1. CDR3 size: 13 residues. The germline CDR1 and CDR2 sequences are SGHTA and FQGNSA. Trimming cost V 3 bases and J 8 bases; bases outside gene matches: 2. Here the CDR3 reads CASSFDRGDIQYF. CDR3 sequence (DNA): TGTGCCAGCAGCTTCGACAGGGGGGACATTCAGTACTTC. The variable domain in full, with the rest retrieved from reference TRBV7-2 and TRBJ2-4, is GAGVSQSPSNKVTEKGKDVELRCDPISGHTALYWYRQSLGQGLEFLIYFQGNSAPDKSGLPSDRFSAERTGGSVSTLTIQRTQQEDSAVYLCASSFDRGDIQYFGAGTRLSVL.

In its sample, this clonotype was seen a few times. V and J are TRBV20-1 and TRBJ2-3, with 9 bases that match TRBD2. The germline CDR1 and CDR2 sequences are DFQATT and SNEGSKA (reference sequence). This CDR3 is built from 14 residues. V trimming: 5 bases; J trimming: 4 bases; junction bases outside the gene matches: 7. The CDR3 nucleotides read TGCAGTGCTCCTCTAGCGGGAAGGGCAGATACGCAGTATTTT. Residues: CSAPLAGRADTQYF.

The CDR3 DNA reads TGCAGTGCTAGTGGGACAGGATATAGCAATCAGCCCCAGCATTTT. The encoded protein is CSASGTGYSNQPQHF. This chain uses TRBV20-1 with TRBJ1-5; 8 nucleotides line up with TRBD1. The V gene's germline CDR1 is DFQATT and CDR2 SNEGSKA (reference sequence). The ends lost 3 bases at V and 0 bases at J; junction bases unmatched: 4. This CDR3 contains 15 residues.

The chain recombines TRBV7-6 with TRBJ1-6; D call uncertain. There are 12 residues in the CDR3. Deletions cut 0 bases from V and 7 bases from J, with 1 base between. Germline-derived CDR1 and CDR2 are SGHVS and FNYEAQ. This CDR3 is CASSLANSPLHF. The CDR3 DNA is TGTGCCAGCAGCTTAGCCAATTCACCCCTCCACTTT.

The CDR3 reads CATSDFRVWFF. The CDR3 DNA is TGTGCCACCAGTGATTTCAGGGTTTGGTTCTTC. The V and J genes are TRBV24-1 and TRBJ2-1; a weak D match, TRBD1 (5 bases). Looked up from germline, CDR1 is KGHDR and CDR2 is SFDVKD. Trimming shortened V by 1 base and J by 15 bases, and 9 bases separated the two germline ends. The CDR3 has 11 residues.

The CDR3 sequence: CASSQVAFNEQFF. DNA of the CDR3: TGTGCCAGCAGCCAAGTGGCGTTCAATGAGCAGTTCTTC. The chain carries TRBV3-1 and TRBJ2-1; D remains ambiguous. The CDR3 is made up of 13 amino acids. Germline CDR1 and CDR2: LGHDT and YNNKEL (reference sequence). The V end lost 1 base, the J end lost 6 bases, and 7 bases lay between the germline ends.

This clonotype was seen many times. CDR3 nucleotide sequence: TGTGCCATCGCTGACAGGGGCCCCACGGACGAGCAGTACTTC. Amino acid sequence: CAIADRGPTDEQYF. This sequence joins TRBV27 and TRBJ2-7; 8 bases are shared with TRBD1. There are 14 residues in the CDR3. V trimming: 10 bases; J trimming: 5 bases; junction bases outside the gene matches: 13. Germline CDR1 MNHEY, CDR2 SMNVEV (reference sequence).